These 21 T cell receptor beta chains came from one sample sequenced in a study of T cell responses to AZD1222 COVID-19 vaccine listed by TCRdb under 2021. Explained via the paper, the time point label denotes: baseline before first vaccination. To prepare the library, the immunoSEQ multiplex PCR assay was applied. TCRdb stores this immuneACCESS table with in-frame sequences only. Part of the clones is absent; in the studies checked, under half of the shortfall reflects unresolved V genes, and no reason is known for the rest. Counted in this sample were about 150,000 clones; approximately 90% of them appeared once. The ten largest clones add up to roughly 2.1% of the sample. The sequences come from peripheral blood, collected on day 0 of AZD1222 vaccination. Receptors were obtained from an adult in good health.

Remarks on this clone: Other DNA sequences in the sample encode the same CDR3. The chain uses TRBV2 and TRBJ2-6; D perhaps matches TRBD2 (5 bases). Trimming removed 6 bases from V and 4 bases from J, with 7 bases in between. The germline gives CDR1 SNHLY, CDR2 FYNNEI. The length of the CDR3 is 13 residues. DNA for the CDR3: TGTGCCAGCAGGGACTCAGGGGCCAACGTCCTGACTTTC. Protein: CASRDSGANVLTF.

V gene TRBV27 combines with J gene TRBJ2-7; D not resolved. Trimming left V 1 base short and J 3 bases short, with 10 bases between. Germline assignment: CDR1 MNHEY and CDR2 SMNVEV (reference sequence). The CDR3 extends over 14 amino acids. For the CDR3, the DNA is TGTGCCAGCAGTTTATGGGGAAAACGCTACGAGCAGTACTTC. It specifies CASSLWGKRYEQYF.

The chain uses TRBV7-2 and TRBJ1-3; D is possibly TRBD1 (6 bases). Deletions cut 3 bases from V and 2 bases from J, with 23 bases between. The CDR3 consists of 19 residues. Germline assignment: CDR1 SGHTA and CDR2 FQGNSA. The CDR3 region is CASSFFLPGGAGPGNTIYF. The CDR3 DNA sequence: TGTGCCAGCAGCTTTTTCCTCCCTGGGGGGGCTGGCCCTGGAAACACCATATATTTT.

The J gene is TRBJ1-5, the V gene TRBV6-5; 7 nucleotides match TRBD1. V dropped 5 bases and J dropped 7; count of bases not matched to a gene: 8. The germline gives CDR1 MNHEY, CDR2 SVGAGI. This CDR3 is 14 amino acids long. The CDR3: CASSPDRVGQPQHF. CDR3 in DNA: TGTGCCAGCAGTCCCGACAGGGTCGGCCAGCCCCAGCATTTT.

CDR3 bases: TGTGCCAGCAGCGTAGCCCTAGCGGGGGCGTATACAGATACGCAGTATTTT. It specifies CASSVALAGAYTDTQYF. The chain links TRBV9 to TRBJ2-3; 10 bases agree with TRBD2. Germline trimming cut 0 bases from V and 3 bases from J; bases unmatched to any gene: 7. The CDR3 has 17 residues. Per germline, CDR1 SGDLS and CDR2 YYNGEE.

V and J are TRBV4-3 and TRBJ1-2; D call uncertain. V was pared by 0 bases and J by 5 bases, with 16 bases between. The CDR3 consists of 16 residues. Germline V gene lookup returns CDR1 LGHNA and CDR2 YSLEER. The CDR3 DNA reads TGCGCCAGCAGCCAAGATGGAATGGGCAAAGTTTATGGCTACACCTTC. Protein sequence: CASSQDGMGKVYGYTF.

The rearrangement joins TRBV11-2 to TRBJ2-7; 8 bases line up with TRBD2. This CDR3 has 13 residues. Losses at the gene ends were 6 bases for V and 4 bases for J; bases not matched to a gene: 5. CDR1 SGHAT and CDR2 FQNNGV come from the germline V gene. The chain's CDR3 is CASRKAGEYEQYF. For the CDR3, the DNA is TGTGCCAGCAGGAAAGCGGGAGAGTACGAGCAGTACTTC.

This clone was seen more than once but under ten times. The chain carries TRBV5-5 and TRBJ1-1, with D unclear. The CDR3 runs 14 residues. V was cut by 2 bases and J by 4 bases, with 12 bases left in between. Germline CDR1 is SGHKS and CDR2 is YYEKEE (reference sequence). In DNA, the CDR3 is TGTGCCAGCAGCTTACTTCCTAAGGGCACTGAAGCTTTCTTT. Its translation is CASSLLPKGTEAFF.

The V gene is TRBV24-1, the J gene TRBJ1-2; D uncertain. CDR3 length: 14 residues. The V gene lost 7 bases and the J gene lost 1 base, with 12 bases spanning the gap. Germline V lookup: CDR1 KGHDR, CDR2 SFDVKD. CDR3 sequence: CATRPGGSNYGYTF. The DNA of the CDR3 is TGTGCCACCAGACCAGGCGGTAGTAACTATGGCTACACCTTC.

This CDR3 is CASSLARGNYGYTF. The CDR3 DNA reads TGTGCCAGCAGCTTAGCGCGGGGCAACTATGGCTACACCTTC. The chain couples TRBV7-2 to TRBJ1-2; D is possibly TRBD1 (5 bases). The CDR3 has 14 amino acids. CDR1 is SGHTA, CDR2 FQGNSA, per germline. The V end lost 0 bases, the J end lost 2 bases, and 7 bases lay between the germline ends.

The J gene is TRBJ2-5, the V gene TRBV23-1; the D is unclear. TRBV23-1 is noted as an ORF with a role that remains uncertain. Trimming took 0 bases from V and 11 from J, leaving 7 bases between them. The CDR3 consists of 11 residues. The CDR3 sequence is CASSQSHLQYF. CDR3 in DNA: TGCGCCAGCAGTCAATCCCATTTACAGTACTTC.

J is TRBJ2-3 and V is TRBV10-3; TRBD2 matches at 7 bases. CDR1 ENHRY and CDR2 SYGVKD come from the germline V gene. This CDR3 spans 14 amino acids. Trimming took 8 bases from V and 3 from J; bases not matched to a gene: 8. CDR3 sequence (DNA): TGTGCCATCTGGCGGGGGACTGAAACAGATACGCAGTATTTT. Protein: CAIWRGTETDTQYF.

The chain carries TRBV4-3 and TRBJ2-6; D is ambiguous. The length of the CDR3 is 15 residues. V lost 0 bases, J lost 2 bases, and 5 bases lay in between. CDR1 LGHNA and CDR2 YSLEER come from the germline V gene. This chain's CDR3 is CASSQEGTGANVLTF. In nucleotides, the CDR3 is TGCGCCAGCAGCCAAGAGGGAACTGGGGCCAACGTCCTGACTTTC.

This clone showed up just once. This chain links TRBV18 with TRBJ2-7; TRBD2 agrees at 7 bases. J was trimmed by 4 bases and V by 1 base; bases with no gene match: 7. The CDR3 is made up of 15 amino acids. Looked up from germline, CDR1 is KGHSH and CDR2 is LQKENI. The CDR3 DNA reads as TGTGCCAGCTCACCACTGCACGGGGAGGGTTACGAGCAGTACTTC. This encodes CASSPLHGEGYEQYF.

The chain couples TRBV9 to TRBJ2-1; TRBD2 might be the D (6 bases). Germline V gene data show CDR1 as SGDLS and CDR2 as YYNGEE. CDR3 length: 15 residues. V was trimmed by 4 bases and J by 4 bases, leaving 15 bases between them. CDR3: CASSPRELRYNEQFF. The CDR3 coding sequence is TGTGCCAGCAGCCCTCGGGAGCTTCGGTACAATGAGCAGTTCTTC.

CDR3 DNA: TGTGCCAGCAGTTACCCCAGCGGGGGAACAGATACGCAGTATTTT. Translated, it gives CASSYPSGGTDTQYF. The chain links TRBV6-2 or TRBV6-3 to TRBJ2-3, with 8 bases that match TRBD2. Germline-derived CDR1 and CDR2 are MNHEY and SVGEGT. V lost 2 bases to trimming and J lost 3 bases; unmatched junction nucleotides: 4. The length of the CDR3 is 15 residues.

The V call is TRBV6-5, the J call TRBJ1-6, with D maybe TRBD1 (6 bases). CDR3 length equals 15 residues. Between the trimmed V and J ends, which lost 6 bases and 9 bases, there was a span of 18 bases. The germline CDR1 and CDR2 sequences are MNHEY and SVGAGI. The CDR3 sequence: CASRSDSQGFSPLHF. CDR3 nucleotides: TGTGCCAGCAGATCGGACAGCCAGGGGTTTTCACCCCTCCACTTT.

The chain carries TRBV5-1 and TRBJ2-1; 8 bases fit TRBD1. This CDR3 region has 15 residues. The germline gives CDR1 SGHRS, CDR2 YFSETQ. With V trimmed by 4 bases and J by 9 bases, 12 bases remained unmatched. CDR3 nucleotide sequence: TGCGCCAGCAGCACAAGACAGGGGCGGTTAGTTGAGCAGTTCTTC. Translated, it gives CASSTRQGRLVEQFF.

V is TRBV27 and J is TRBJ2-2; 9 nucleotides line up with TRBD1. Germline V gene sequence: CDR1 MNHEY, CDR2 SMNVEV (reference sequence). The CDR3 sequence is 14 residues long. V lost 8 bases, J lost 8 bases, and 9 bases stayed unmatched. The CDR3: CASLRTGVKGELFF. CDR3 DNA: TGTGCCAGCCTTCGGACAGGGGTGAAGGGGGAGCTGTTTTTT.

CDR3 residues: CASSEGITSGNTIYF. The CDR3 nucleotides read TGTGCCAGCAGTGAAGGAATTACCTCTGGAAACACCATATATTTT. The chain combines TRBV6-1 with TRBJ1-3; D remains ambiguous. The CDR3 totals 15 residues. Germline V CDR1 and CDR2: MNHNS, SASEGT. The ends were cut back, 1 base at V and 0 bases at J, with 7 bases in the middle.

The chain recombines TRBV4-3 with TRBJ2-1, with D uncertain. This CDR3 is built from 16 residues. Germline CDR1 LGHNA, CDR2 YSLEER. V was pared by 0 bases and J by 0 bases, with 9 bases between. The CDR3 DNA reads TGCGCCAGCAGCCAAGATACACAGAGCTCCTACAATGAGCAGTTCTTC. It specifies CASSQDTQSSYNEQFF.